This is a list of T cell receptor beta chains from one sample in a study of T cell responses to AZD1222 COVID-19 vaccine. Produced via immunoSEQ multiplex PCR; TCRdb's table is partial and in-frame only. The sample records approximately 90,000 clones, approximately 87% being singletons. Source: peripheral blood, taken on day 0 of AZD1222 vaccination. The origin of the receptors is an adult in good health. The CDR3 runs from the conserved cysteine through the conserved F or W. D genes are given only for firm matches. Only part of the rows carry a size: once, few, many, or a class if the clone is expanded.

J: TRBJ1-6; D: TRBD1; V: TRBV6-4; size: .; CDR3: CASSLQGKGSPLHF; DNA: TGTGCCAGCAGTCTACAGGGGAAAGGTTCACCCCTCCACTTT
J: TRBJ2-7; D: TRBD1; V: TRBV28; size: .; CDR3: CATRRDRGSYEQYF; DNA: TGTGCCACCCGCCGGGACAGGGGATCCTACGAGCAGTACTTC
J: TRBJ2-3; D: TRBD2; V: TRBV7-2; size: .; CDR3: CASSPEVAGAGTDTQYF; DNA: TGTGCCAGCAGCCCAGAAGTAGCGGGAGCAGGGACAGATACGCAGTATTTT
J: TRBJ2-3; D: .; V: TRBV9; size: .; CDR3: CASSVGGNGADTQYF; DNA: TGTGCCAGCAGCGTAGGAGGGAACGGGGCAGATACGCAGTATTTT
J: TRBJ2-7; D: .; V: TRBV5-6; size: once; CDR3: CASSLGQSYEQYF; DNA: TGTGCCAGCAGCTTGGGCCAGTCCTACGAGCAGTACTTC
J: TRBJ2-1; D: TRBD2; V: TRBV4-3; size: .; CDR3: CASSLGLADNEQFF; DNA: TGCGCCAGCAGCCTGGGACTAGCGGACAATGAGCAGTTCTTC
J: TRBJ2-1; D: TRBD1; V: TRBV27; size: .; CDR3: CASTPQGDQNEQFF; DNA: TGTGCCAGCACCCCCCAGGGGGATCAAAATGAGCAGTTCTTC
J: TRBJ1-4; D: .; V: TRBV6-5; size: .; CDR3: CASSYSIVPNEKLFF; DNA: TGTGCCAGCAGTTACTCGATAGTTCCTAATGAAAAACTGTTTTTT
J: TRBJ1-2; D: TRBD1; V: TRBV5-1; size: .; CDR3: CASSLGTGIAEGYTF; DNA: TGCGCCAGCAGCTTGGGGACAGGGATCGCGGAGGGCTACACCTTC
J: TRBJ1-6; D: .; V: TRBV14; size: .; CDR3: CASSQVHTFEGSPLHF; DNA: TGTGCCAGCAGCCAAGTCCACACTTTCGAGGGTTCACCCCTCCACTTT
J: TRBJ2-2; D: .; V: TRBV21-1; size: .; CDR3: CASSKFAGLPVVAGSTGELFF; DNA: TGTGCCAGCAGCAAGTTTGCAGGATTGCCCGTGGTAGCGGGAAGCACCGGGGAGCTGTTTTTT
J: TRBJ2-7; D: .; V: TRBV4-3; size: .; CDR3: CASSHGLTSYYEQYF; DNA: TGCGCCAGCAGCCACGGTCTGACTAGTTACTACGAGCAGTACTTC
J: TRBJ2-1; D: .; V: TRBV5-4; size: .; CDR3: CASSLVAGSPYNEQFF; DNA: TGTGCCAGCAGCTTGGTGGCGGGCTCTCCCTACAATGAGCAGTTCTTC
J: TRBJ1-2; D: TRBD1; V: TRBV25-1; size: .; CDR3: CASRETGFNYGYTF; DNA: TGTGCCAGCAGGGAGACAGGGTTTAACTATGGCTACACCTTC
J: TRBJ2-7; D: .; V: TRBV10-2; size: .; CDR3: CASWGRAYEQYF; DNA: TGCGCCAGCTGGGGCAGAGCCTACGAGCAGTACTTC
J: TRBJ2-2; D: .; V: TRBV6-5; size: .; CDR3: CASSYWASTGELFF; DNA: TGTGCCAGCAGTTACTGGGCTTCCACCGGGGAGCTGTTTTTT